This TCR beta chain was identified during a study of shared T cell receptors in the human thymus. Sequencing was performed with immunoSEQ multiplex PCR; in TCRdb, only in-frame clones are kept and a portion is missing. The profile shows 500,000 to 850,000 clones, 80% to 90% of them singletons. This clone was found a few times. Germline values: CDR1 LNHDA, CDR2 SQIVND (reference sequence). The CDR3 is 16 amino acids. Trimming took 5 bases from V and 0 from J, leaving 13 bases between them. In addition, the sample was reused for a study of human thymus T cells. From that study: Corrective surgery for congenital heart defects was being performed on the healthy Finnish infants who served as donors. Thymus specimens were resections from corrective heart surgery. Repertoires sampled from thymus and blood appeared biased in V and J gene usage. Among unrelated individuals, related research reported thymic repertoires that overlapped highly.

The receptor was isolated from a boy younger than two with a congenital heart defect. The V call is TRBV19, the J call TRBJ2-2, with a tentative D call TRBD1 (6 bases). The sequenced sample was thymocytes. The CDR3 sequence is CASSALQGSNTGELFF. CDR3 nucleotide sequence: TGTGCCAGTAGTGCATTACAGGGATCGAACACCGGGGAGCTGTTTTTT.